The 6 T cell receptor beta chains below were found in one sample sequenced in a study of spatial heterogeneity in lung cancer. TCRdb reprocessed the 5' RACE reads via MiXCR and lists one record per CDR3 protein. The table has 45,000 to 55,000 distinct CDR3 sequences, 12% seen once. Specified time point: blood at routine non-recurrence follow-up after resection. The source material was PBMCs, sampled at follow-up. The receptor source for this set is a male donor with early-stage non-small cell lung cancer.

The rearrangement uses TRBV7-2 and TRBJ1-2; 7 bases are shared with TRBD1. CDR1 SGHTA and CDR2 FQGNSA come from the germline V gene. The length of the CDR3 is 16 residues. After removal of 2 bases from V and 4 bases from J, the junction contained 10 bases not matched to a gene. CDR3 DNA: TGTGCCAGCAGCTTAATCTGGAGGGGGCCCCCCTATGGCTACACCTTC. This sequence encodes CASSLIWRGPPYGYTF.

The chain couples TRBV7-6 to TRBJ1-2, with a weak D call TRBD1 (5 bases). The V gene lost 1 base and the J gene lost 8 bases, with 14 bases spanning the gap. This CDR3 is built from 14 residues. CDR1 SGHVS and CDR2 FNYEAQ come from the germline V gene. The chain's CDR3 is CASSLGDPEAGYTF. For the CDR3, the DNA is TGTGCCAGCAGCTTAGGGGACCCGGAGGCCGGCTACACCTTC.

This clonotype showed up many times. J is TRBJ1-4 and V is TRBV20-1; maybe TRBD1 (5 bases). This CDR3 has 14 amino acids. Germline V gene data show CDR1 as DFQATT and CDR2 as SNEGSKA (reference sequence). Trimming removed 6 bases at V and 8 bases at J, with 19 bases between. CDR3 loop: CSATNPGTFEKLFF. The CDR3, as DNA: TGCAGTGCCACTAATCCCGGGACCTTCGAAAAACTGTTTTTT.

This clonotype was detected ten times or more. CDR3 DNA: TGTGCCACCAGTGATCCCGAGGGGGGACAGGGAGAGCAGCCCCAGCATTTT. Translated: CATSDPEGGQGEQPQHF. The chain uses TRBV24-1 and TRBJ1-5, with 9 bases identical to TRBD1. V gave up 3 bases and J gave up 7 bases; unmatched junction bases: 12. Germline lookup yields CDR1 KGHDR and CDR2 SFDVKD. The CDR3 covers 17 residues.

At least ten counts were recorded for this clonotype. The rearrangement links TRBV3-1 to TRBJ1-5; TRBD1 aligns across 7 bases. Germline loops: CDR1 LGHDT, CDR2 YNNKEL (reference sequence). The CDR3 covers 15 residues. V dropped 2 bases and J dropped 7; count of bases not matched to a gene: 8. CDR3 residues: CASSQTRIQGQPQHF. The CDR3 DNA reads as TGTGCCAGCAGCCAAACCCGCATACAGGGGCAGCCCCAGCATTTT.

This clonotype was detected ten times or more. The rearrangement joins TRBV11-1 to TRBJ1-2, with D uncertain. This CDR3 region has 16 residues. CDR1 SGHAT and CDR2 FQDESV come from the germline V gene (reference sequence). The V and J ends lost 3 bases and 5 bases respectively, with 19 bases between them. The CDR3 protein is CASSFGSRMGFYGYTF. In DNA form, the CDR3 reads TGTGCCAGCAGCTTCGGGTCTCGCATGGGGTTTTATGGCTACACCTTC.